Listed here are 4 T cell receptor beta chains from one sample, sequenced in a study of CD8+ T cells in alopecia areata. The sequencing template was cDNA reverse transcribed from extracted RNA. Profiling relied on immunoSEQ multiplex PCR, and the TCRdb table lists in-frame clones only, not all of them. The sample holds 75,000 to 100,000 clones, 35% to 45% seen once. The source material was CD4+ T cells sorted from blood. Every receptor here comes from a human donor with alopecia areata.

The CDR3 DNA reads as TGCAGCGTTGAAAGGTTGGGGGGACAGAGTGAAGCTTTCTTT. Amino acid sequence: CSVERLGGQSEAFF. The V and J genes are TRBV29-1 and TRBJ1-1; 7 positions match TRBD1. With 2 bases clipped from V and 7 bases from J, the junction kept 10 bases outside the gene matches. This CDR3 is 14 amino acids long. From germline, CDR1 is SQVTM and CDR2 ANQGSEA.

This clone was counted a few times. This chain uses TRBV29-1 with TRBJ2-5; tentatively, D is TRBD1 (5 bases). This CDR3 region has 15 residues. Trimming cost V 7 bases and J 7 bases, with 25 bases left between them. Per germline, CDR1 SQVTM and CDR2 ANQGSEA. Here the CDR3 reads CSAQTLRGDIGTQYF. As DNA, the CDR3 is TGCAGCGCTCAGACTCTAAGGGGCGATATCGGGACCCAGTACTTC.

Turning to this clone: Other DNA sequences from this sample encode an identical CDR3 as well. The CDR3 spells CSVGRETEAFF. The CDR3 DNA is TGCAGCGTCGGGAGGGAGACTGAAGCTTTCTTT. J is TRBJ1-1 and V is TRBV29-1; D remains ambiguous. Trimming pared 6 bases from V and 5 bases from J, leaving 10 bases between. The CDR3 spans 11 residues. Germline lookup yields CDR1 SQVTM and CDR2 ANQGSEA.

This clone appeared a few times. This chain uses TRBV28 with TRBJ2-6; 11 bases agree with TRBD1. The CDR3 is 16 residues long. Germline CDR1 and CDR2: MDHEN and SYDVKM. V trimming: 8 bases; J trimming: 0 bases; junction bases outside the gene matches: 3. CDR3 coding DNA: TGTGCCAGCCTCGGGACAGGGGGCTCTGGGGCCAACGTCCTGACTTTC. Protein product: CASLGTGGSGANVLTF.